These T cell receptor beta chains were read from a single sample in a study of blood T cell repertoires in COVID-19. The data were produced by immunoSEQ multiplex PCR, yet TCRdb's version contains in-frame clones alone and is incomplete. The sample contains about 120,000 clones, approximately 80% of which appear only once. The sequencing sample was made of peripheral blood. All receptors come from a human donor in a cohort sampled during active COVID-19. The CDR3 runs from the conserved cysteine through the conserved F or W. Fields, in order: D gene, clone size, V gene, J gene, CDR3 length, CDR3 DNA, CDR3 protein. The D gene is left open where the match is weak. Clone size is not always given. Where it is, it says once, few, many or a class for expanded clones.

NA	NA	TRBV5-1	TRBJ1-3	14	TGCGCCAGCAGCTTGGCAGGTACTGGAAACACCATATATTTT	CASSLAGTGNTIYF
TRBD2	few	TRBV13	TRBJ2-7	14	TGTGCCAGCAGCTACGGGACTAGTGGCCACGAGCAGTACTTC	CASSYGTSGHEQYF
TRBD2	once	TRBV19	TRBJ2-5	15	TGTGCCAGTAGTACTAGCGGGAGTAAGGGAGAGACCCAGTACTTC	CASSTSGSKGETQYF
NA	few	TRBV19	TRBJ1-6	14	TGTGCCAGTAATGACTACCCGGATAATTCACCCCTCCACTTT	CASNDYPDNSPLHF
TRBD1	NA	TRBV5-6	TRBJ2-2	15	TGTGCCAGCAGCTTGGTAGGACAGGGGACCGGGGAGCTGTTTTTT	CASSLVGQGTGELFF
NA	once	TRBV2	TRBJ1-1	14	TGTGCCAGCAGTCACAGGGTTTTGAACACTGAAGCTTTCTTT	CASSHRVLNTEAFF
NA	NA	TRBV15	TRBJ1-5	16	TGTGCCACCAGCAGAGCGGCAGGGTTTAGCAATCAGCCCCAGCATTTT	CATSRAAGFSNQPQHF
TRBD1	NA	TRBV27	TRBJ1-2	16	TGTGCCAGCGCCCCCGGGACAGGCCCGTCTAGCTATGGCTACACCTTC	CASAPGTGPSSYGYTF
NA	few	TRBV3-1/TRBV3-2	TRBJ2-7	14	TGTGCCAGCAGCCAAGACCCGGGGTTCAACGAGCAGTACTTC	CASSQDPGFNEQYF
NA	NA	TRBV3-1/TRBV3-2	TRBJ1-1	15	TGTGCCAGCAGCCTTAACACGGGGGAGGAGACTGAAGCTTTCTTT	CASSLNTGEETEAFF
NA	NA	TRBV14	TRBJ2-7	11	TGTGCCAGCAGCCGCAGCTACGAGCAGTACTTC	CASSRSYEQYF
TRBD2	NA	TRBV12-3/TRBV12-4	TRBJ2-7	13	TGTGCCAGCAGTTTACTGACTAGCGGGACCCGGTACTTC	CASSLLTSGTRYF
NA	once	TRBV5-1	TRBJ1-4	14	TGCGCCAGCAGCTTGGGACAGCCTAATGAAAAACTGTTTTTT	CASSLGQPNEKLFF
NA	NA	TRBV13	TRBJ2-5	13	TGTGCCAGCAGCCGAGCGGGCCGAGAGACCCAGTACTTC	CASSRAGRETQYF
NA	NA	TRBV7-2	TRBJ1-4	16	TGTGCCAGCAGCTTGGGAGCCAGCCCACCTAATGAAAAACTGTTTTTT	CASSLGASPPNEKLFF
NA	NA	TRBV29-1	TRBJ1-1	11	TGCAGCGTTGGTCGGAACACTGAAGCTTTCTTT	CSVGRNTEAFF
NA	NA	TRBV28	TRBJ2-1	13	TGTGCCAGTCAGGGGATCCCCTACAATGAGCAGTTCTTC	CASQGIPYNEQFF
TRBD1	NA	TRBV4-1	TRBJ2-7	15	TGCGCCAGCAGCCAAGAGCACAGGGGGCACTTCGAGCAGTACTTC	CASSQEHRGHFEQYF
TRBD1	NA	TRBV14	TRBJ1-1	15	TGTGCCAGCAGCCCCCGACAGGGACCGGGCACTGAAGCTTTCTTT	CASSPRQGPGTEAFF
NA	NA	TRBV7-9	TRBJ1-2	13	TGTGCCAGCAGCTTAGGGCCGCACTATGGCTACACCTTC	CASSLGPHYGYTF
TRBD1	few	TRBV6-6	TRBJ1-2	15	TGTGCCAGCCGAACGCCCGGGACAGGGGTGAATGGCTACACCTTC	CASRTPGTGVNGYTF
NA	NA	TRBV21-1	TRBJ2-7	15	TGTGCCAGCAGCAAAATAAGGACTAGCAATTACGAGCAGTACTTC	CASSKIRTSNYEQYF
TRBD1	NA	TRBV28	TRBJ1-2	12	TGTGCCAGCAGGACAGGGGGCTATGGCTACACCTTC	CASRTGGYGYTF
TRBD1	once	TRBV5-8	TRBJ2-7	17	TGTGCCAGCAGCTTGTACGCTACCGGGACAGGGGGCTACGAGCAGTACTTC	CASSLYATGTGGYEQYF
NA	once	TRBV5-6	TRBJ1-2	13	TGTGCCAGCAGCTTGGAGGAGACTTTGGGCTACACCTTC	CASSLEETLGYTF
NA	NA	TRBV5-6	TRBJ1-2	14	TGTGCCAGCAGCTTCCCAGGAGGTGAGGATGGCTACACCTTC	CASSFPGGEDGYTF
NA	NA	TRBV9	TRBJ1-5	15	TGTGCCAGCAGCGTAGGTTTGGGACTCAATCAGCCCCAGCATTTT	CASSVGLGLNQPQHF
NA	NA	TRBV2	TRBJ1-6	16	TGTGCCAGCAGTGGGGGGGTCGTGTTTGGCCTTTCACCCCTCCACTTT	CASSGGVVFGLSPLHF
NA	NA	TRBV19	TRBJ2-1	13	TGTGCCAGTAGTATGGGAAGGGGGGGGGCGCTGTTCTTC	CASSMGRGGALFF
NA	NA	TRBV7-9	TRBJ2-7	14	TGTGCCAGCAGGGCCGGGGGGCGGGGCCGCGAGCAGTACTTC	CASRAGGRGREQYF
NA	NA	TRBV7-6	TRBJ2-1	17	TGTGCCAGCAGCTTGGACTTGGCGGGGGCATCATACAATGAGCAGTTCTTC	CASSLDLAGASYNEQFF
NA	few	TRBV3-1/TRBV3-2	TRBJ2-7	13	TGTGCCAGCAGCGAAAGATCGCCGGGGAGGCCGTACTTC	CASSERSPGRPYF
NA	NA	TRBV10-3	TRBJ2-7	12	TGTGCCATCAGTGGAACAACCTACGAGCAGTACTTC	CAISGTTYEQYF
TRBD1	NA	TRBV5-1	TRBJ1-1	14	TGCGCCAGCAGCTTGGGACAGGGGGGGCCTGAAGCTTTCTTT	CASSLGQGGPEAFF
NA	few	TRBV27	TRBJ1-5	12	TGTGCCAGCAGGCAGGGGAGCCAGCCCCAGCATTTT	CASRQGSQPQHF
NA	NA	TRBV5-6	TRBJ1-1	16	TGTGCCAGCAGTTTATCTATACAGGGCTTGAACACTGAAGCTTTCTTT	CASSLSIQGLNTEAFF
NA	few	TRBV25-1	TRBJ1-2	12	TGTGCCAGCAGTATAGACACCTATGGCTACACCTTC	CASSIDTYGYTF
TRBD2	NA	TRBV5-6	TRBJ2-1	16	TGTGCCAGCACCTATGCTCTGTCGCGGGAGGAGGGGGGGCAGTTCTTC	CASTYALSREEGGQFF
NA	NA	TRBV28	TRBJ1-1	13	TGTGCCAGCAGTTTTAGTCAGAACACTGAAGCTTTCTTT	CASSFSQNTEAFF
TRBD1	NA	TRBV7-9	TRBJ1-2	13	TGTGCCAGCAGCCCGACAGGGGTAAGCGGCTACACCTTC	CASSPTGVSGYTF
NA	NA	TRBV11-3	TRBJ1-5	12	TGTGCCAGCAGCTTAGGGGGGGAGCCCCAGCATTTT	CASSLGGEPQHF
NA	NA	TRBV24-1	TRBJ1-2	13	TGTGCCACCAGTGATTTCGGAGGGGATGGCTACACCTTC	CATSDFGGDGYTF
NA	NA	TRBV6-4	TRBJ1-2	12	TGTGCCACCCGGACTCCGAACTATGGCTACACCTTC	CATRTPNYGYTF
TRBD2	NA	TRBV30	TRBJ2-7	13	TGTGCCAGTAGCGGGAGGGCCCTCTACGAGCAGTACTTC	CASSGRALYEQYF
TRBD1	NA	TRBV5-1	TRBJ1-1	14	TGCGCCAGCAGCCGGGGACAGGGTACATCCGAAGCTTTCTTT	CASSRGQGTSEAFF
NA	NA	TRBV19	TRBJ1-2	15	TGTGCCAGTACCATACTTTACGGGGGGCCCTATGGCTACACCTTC	CASTILYGGPYGYTF
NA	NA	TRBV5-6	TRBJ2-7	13	TGTGCCAGCAGCTTTCCGGAGGGCTACGAGCAGTACTTC	CASSFPEGYEQYF
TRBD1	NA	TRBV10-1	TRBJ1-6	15	TGCGCCAGCAGCCGCACAGGGGGCTCTAATTCACCCCTCCACTTT	CASSRTGGSNSPLHF
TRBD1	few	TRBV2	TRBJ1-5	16	TGTGCCAGCAGCGGCGGGACAGCGAAGGGCAATCAGCCCCAGCATTTT	CASSGGTAKGNQPQHF
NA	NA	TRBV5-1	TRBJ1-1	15	TGCGCCAGCTCGACCTCGGTGGGGGGGAGGACTGAAGCTTTCTTT	CASSTSVGGRTEAFF
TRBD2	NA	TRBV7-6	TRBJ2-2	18	TGTGCCAGCAGCTTCCTGACTAGCGGGGGGCCTTACACCGGGGAGCTGTTTTTT	CASSFLTSGGPYTGELFF
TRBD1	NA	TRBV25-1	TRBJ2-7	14	TGTGCCAGCAGCGCCGGGACAGGTTCCTACGAGCAGTACTTC	CASSAGTGSYEQYF
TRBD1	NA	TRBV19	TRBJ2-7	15	TGTGCCAGTAGTCCTTACAGGGGAAGGGGCTACGAGCAGTACTTC	CASSPYRGRGYEQYF
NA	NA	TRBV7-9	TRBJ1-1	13	TGTGCCAGCAGCTTAGGCGCGAACACTGAAGCTTTCTTT	CASSLGANTEAFF
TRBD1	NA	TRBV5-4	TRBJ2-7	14	TGTGCCAGCAGCTCCGGACAGGGCTACTACGAGCAGTACTTC	CASSSGQGYYEQYF
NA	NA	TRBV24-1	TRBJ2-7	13	TGTGCCACCAGTGACGGGAGCCCCTACGAGCAGTACTTC	CATSDGSPYEQYF
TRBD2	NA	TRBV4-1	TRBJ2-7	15	TGCGCCAGCAGCCACAGGACTAGCGGTTCCTACGAGCAGTACTTC	CASSHRTSGSYEQYF
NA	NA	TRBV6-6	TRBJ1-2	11	TGTGCCAGCACCAGCGGGTATGGCTACACCTTC	CASTSGYGYTF
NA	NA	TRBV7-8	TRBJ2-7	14	TGTGCCAGCAGCTTAGCAATAGACTCCTACGAGCAGTACTTC	CASSLAIDSYEQYF
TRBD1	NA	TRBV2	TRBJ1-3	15	TGTGCCAGCAGTCCGGGACAGAGCTCTGGAAACACCATATATTTT	CASSPGQSSGNTIYF